Listed here are 25 T cell receptor beta chains from one sample, sequenced in a study of T cell responses to AZD1222 COVID-19 vaccine (dated by TCRdb to the early 2020s). Taken with the paper, the label for time point translates to: about 28 days (+/-7) after the second vaccine dose. The library was built by means of the immunoSEQ multiplex PCR assay. This is the immuneACCESS table as TCRdb keeps it, with only in-frame sequences that have V and J called. A part of the clones is gone; compared with another copy, unresolved V genes explain less than half, and the rest is unexplained. The sample includes about 130,000 clones, with roughly 92% observed a single time. The ten largest clones take up 0.85% to 1.3% of the sample. The sample consisted of peripheral blood, taken 28 days after the second AZD1222 dose. All receptors come from an adult who received the AZD1222 COVID-19 vaccine.

The chain links TRBV15 to TRBJ1-6; D gene unclear. The V end was cut by 1 base, the J end by 7 bases, with 8 bases between. The CDR3 runs 14 residues. Germline CDR1 LNHNV, CDR2 YYDKDF (reference sequence). The CDR3 is CATSRVGNNSPLHF. CDR3 bases: TGTGCCACCAGCAGAGTAGGGAACAATTCACCCCTCCACTTT.

This clone was recorded once. The chain is built from TRBV11-2 and TRBJ2-1; D gene unclear. The CDR3 is 14 amino acids. The V end was cut by 1 base, the J end by 6 bases, with 10 bases between. Germline loops: CDR1 SGHAT, CDR2 FQNNGV. The CDR3 reads CASSLGPSSNEQFF. The CDR3 bases are TGTGCCAGCAGCTTAGGGCCGTCTTCCAATGAGCAGTTCTTC.

The rearrangement uses TRBV30 and TRBJ1-6; 8 nucleotides line up with TRBD1. V dropped 3 bases and J dropped 6; count of bases not matched to a gene: 4. CDR1 is GTSNPN and CDR2 is SVGIG in the germline V gene (reference sequence). This CDR3 spans 14 amino acids. The CDR3 region is CAWSWGQANSPLHF. CDR3 nucleotides: TGTGCCTGGAGCTGGGGACAGGCTAATTCACCCCTCCACTTT. Variable domain in full (rest from reference TRBV30 and TRBJ1-6): SQTIHQWPATLVQPVGSPLSLECTVEGTSNPNLYWYRQAAGRGLQLLFYSVGIGQISSEVPQNLSASRPQDRQFILSSKKLLLSDSGFYLCAWSWGQANSPLHFGNGTRLTVT.

The CDR3 nucleotides are TGTGCCACCAGCAGAGATCGGGCTGGTATCGGCTACACCTTC. The encoded protein is CATSRDRAGIGYTF. The rearrangement uses TRBV15 and TRBJ1-2; D not resolved. Germline-derived CDR1 and CDR2 are LNHNV and YYDKDF (reference sequence). Trimming stripped 0 bases from V and 8 bases from J, with 13 bases between. The length of the CDR3 is 14 residues.

V and J are TRBV3-1 (or the pseudogene TRBV3-2) and TRBJ1-1; perhaps TRBD1 as D (6 bases). V lost 2 bases to trimming and J lost 4 bases, with 8 bases between them. This CDR3 has 13 amino acids. Per germline, CDR1 LGHDT and CDR2 YNNKEL (reference sequence). CDR3 sequence: CASSQQGRTEAFF. CDR3 nucleotide sequence: TGTGCCAGCAGCCAACAGGGGCGCACTGAAGCTTTCTTT.

This clone appeared once. The CDR3 is CASSPLNSLYSGEQFF. In DNA, the CDR3 is TGCGCCAGCAGCCCATTGAATAGCTTGTATTCGGGTGAGCAGTTCTTC. The gene calls are TRBV5-1 and TRBJ2-1; D ambiguous. Trimming pared 4 bases from V and 9 bases from J, leaving 23 bases between. Looked up from germline, CDR1 is SGHRS and CDR2 is YFSETQ. The CDR3 length is 16 residues.

The chain couples TRBV14 to TRBJ1-1; D remains unclear. Germline V CDR1 and CDR2: SGHDN, FVKESK. V dropped 1 base and J dropped 5 bases, with 8 bases sitting between them. This CDR3 contains 13 residues. The DNA for the CDR3 is TGTGCCAGCAGCCAAGTGAGAGGGACTGAAGCTTTCTTT. It translates to CASSQVRGTEAFF.

CDR3 residues: CASSPGSGHNQPQHF. CDR3 bases: TGCGCCAGCAGCCCCGGGTCAGGGCACAATCAGCCCCAGCATTTT. This chain links TRBV5-1 with TRBJ1-5; D perhaps matches TRBD1 (5 bases). This CDR3 has 15 amino acids. V lost 4 bases, J lost 3 bases, and 14 bases lay in between. CDR1 SGHRS and CDR2 YFSETQ come from the germline V gene.

The chain links TRBV3-1 (or the pseudogene TRBV3-2) to TRBJ1-6, with 8 bases aligning to TRBD1. In germline, CDR1 is LGHDT, CDR2 YNNKEL (reference sequence). The CDR3 is 16 amino acids. J lost 2 bases, V lost 6 bases, and 6 bases had no gene match. This CDR3 is CASRIGQGTYNSPLHF. The CDR3 DNA sequence: TGTGCCAGCAGAATCGGACAGGGCACCTATAATTCACCCCTCCACTTT.

The chain uses TRBV4-3 and TRBJ1-2; TRBD1 aligns across 10 bases. The CDR3 is made up of 15 amino acids. Germline loops: CDR1 LGHNA, CDR2 YSLEER. Germline trimming cut 4 bases from V and 5 bases from J; bases unmatched to any gene: 7. For the CDR3, the DNA is TGCGCCAGCAGCCCCAGGACAGGGGGTGCTTATGGCTACACCTTC. Protein sequence: CASSPRTGGAYGYTF.

The chain is built from TRBV28 and TRBJ1-5; 7 bases are a match to TRBD1. The CDR3 sequence is 13 residues long. Germline lookup yields CDR1 MDHEN and CDR2 SYDVKM. V shed 8 bases, J shed 2 bases, and the junction held 3 bases outside the gene matches. In DNA form, the CDR3 reads TGTGCCAGCCGACAGGGCGGCAATCAGCCCCAGCATTTT. Translating gives CASRQGGNQPQHF.

The chain links TRBV6-4 to TRBJ1-1; a weak D match, TRBD1 (6 bases). The ends were cut back, 3 bases at V and 5 bases at J, with 10 bases in the middle. CDR1 and CDR2 (germline): MRHNA, SNTAGT. The CDR3 is 13 residues long. Here the CDR3 DNA reads TGTGCCAGCAGTGAAGAACAGGGTACTGAAGCTTTCTTT. It codes for CASSEEQGTEAFF.

In the case of this clone: Other DNA variants within this sample encode the same CDR3. The gene calls are TRBV7-2 and TRBJ1-2; D is unclear. From germline, CDR1 is SGHTA and CDR2 FQGNSA. The V gene lost 1 base and the J gene lost 0 bases, with 6 bases spanning the gap. This CDR3 has 14 amino acids. The DNA for the CDR3 is TGTGCCAGCAGCTTAGACCCGGCTAACTATGGCTACACCTTC. Translation gives CASSLDPANYGYTF.

The chain joins TRBV5-4 to TRBJ2-2; 13 bases map to TRBD2. Germline V CDR1 and CDR2: SGHNT, YYREEE (reference sequence). The CDR3 sequence is 16 residues long. Losses at the gene ends were 2 bases for V and 6 bases for J; bases not matched to a gene: 4. DNA for the CDR3: TGTGCCAGCAGCTTCGACGGACTAGCGGGGGCCGGGGAGCTGTTTTTT. It yields the protein CASSFDGLAGAGELFF.

V and J are TRBV11-1 and TRBJ1-1, with 7 bases lining up with TRBD1. From germline, CDR1 is SGHAT and CDR2 FQDESV (reference sequence). This CDR3 spans 14 amino acids. Trimming took 3 bases from V and 1 from J; bases not matched to a gene: 2. The CDR3 nucleotides are TGTGCCAGCAGCTTGGACAGGTGGAACACTGAAGCTTTCTTT. Amino acids: CASSLDRWNTEAFF.

The V call is TRBV5-1, the J call TRBJ2-2; 8 bases fit TRBD2. Trimming removed 4 bases from V and 4 bases from J; junction bases left unmatched: 18. The germline CDR1 and CDR2 sequences are SGHRS and YFSETQ. The CDR3 sequence is 19 residues long. The CDR3 DNA reads as TGCGCCAGCAGCACTATCTTCACTAATTTAGCGGGACGCACCGGGGAGCTGTTTTTT. Encoded protein: CASSTIFTNLAGRTGELFF.

This clone occurred once. This chain joins TRBV25-1 and TRBJ1-1; 8 nucleotides align to TRBD1. The CDR3 runs 15 residues. J lost 5 bases, V lost 0 bases, and 5 bases had no gene match. Germline values: CDR1 MGHDK, CDR2 SYGVNS. CDR3 loop: CASSEYQGAKTEAFF. The CDR3 DNA follows: TGTGCCAGCAGTGAATATCAGGGGGCTAAAACTGAAGCTTTCTTT.

This clone has a handful of counts. The chain couples TRBV14 to TRBJ1-1; a weak D match, TRBD1 (5 bases). This CDR3 spans 12 amino acids. Per the germline V gene, CDR1 is SGHDN and CDR2 is FVKESK. Trimming pared 8 bases from V and 0 bases from J, leaving 7 bases between. In DNA, the CDR3 is TGTGCCAGCTCGGGGGTGAACACTGAAGCTTTCTTT. Translation gives CASSGVNTEAFF.

V usage is TRBV5-4 and J usage is TRBJ2-3; 7 bases align to TRBD2. The CDR3 runs 15 residues. CDR1 SGHNT and CDR2 YYREEE come from the germline V gene (reference sequence). With V trimmed by 1 base and J by 1 base, 3 bases remained unmatched. The chain's CDR3 is CASSLTSVGTDTQYF. The CDR3 nucleotides read TGTGCCAGCAGCTTGACTAGCGTGGGCACAGATACGCAGTATTTT.

V gene TRBV6-5 combines with J gene TRBJ2-1, with 9 bases that match TRBD2. Germline V gene data show CDR1 as MNHEY and CDR2 as SVGAGI. Trimming took 0 bases from V and 7 from J; bases not matched to a gene: 4. This CDR3 comprises 15 residues. CDR3 in amino acids: CASSYSAGGWNEQFF. In DNA form, the CDR3 reads TGTGCCAGCAGTTACTCAGCGGGAGGTTGGAATGAGCAGTTCTTC.

V gene TRBV24-1 combines with J gene TRBJ2-3, with D unresolved. Germline CDR1 KGHDR, CDR2 SFDVKD. Deletions cut 2 bases from V and 2 bases from J, with 7 bases between. The CDR3 length is 14 residues. CDR3 sequence (DNA): TGTGCCACCAGTGATTCCCTATTCACAGATACGCAGTATTTT. Its protein product is CATSDSLFTDTQYF.

The chain uses TRBV28 and TRBJ1-4; a possible D gene is TRBD1 (5 bases). Per germline, CDR1 MDHEN and CDR2 SYDVKM. The V end was cut by 2 bases, the J end by 5 bases, with 9 bases between. The CDR3 spans 14 residues. The CDR3 DNA follows: TGTGCCAGCAGTTTACCTCGACAGAATGAAAAACTGTTTTTT. It is translated as CASSLPRQNEKLFF.

The rearrangement joins TRBV19 to TRBJ1-4; D possibly corresponds to TRBD1 (6 bases). The germline CDR1 and CDR2 sequences are LNHDA and SQIVND (reference sequence). CDR3 length: 12 residues. The V end lost 9 bases, the J end lost 5 bases, and 10 bases lay between the germline ends. DNA for the CDR3: TGTGCCAGCCGGACAGTGAATGAAAAACTGTTTTTT. Translation gives CASRTVNEKLFF.

The CDR3 DNA follows: TGTGCCAGCTCACCGGACCCCGAAGGGGCCGAGCAGTACTTC. Translating gives CASSPDPEGAEQYF. The chain couples TRBV18 to TRBJ2-7; perhaps TRBD1 as D (5 bases). From germline, CDR1 is KGHSH and CDR2 LQKENI. The CDR3 is 14 amino acids. Trimming took 3 bases from V and 6 from J, leaving 15 bases between them.

V is TRBV5-4 and J is TRBJ1-1, with a possible D match to TRBD1 (6 bases). Germline lookup yields CDR1 SGHNT and CDR2 YYREEE (reference sequence). This CDR3 is 14 amino acids long. The V end was cut by 1 base, the J end by 2 bases, with 9 bases between. The CDR3 sequence is CASSLWGRNTEAFF. CDR3 nucleotide sequence: TGTGCCAGCAGCTTGTGGGGGCGTAACACTGAAGCTTTCTTT.